The rows below give T cell receptor beta chains drawn from one sample of a study of OX40 agonist ivuxolimab in advanced cancers. TCRdb keeps only in-frame clones here, not all; method: immunoSEQ multiplex PCR. The sample includes 50,000 or so clones, about four fifths of them seen just once. This sample comprised CD4+ or CD8+ T cells sorted from blood, obtained in a trial of the OX40 agonist ivuxolimab. The source is an adult with an advanced solid tumor such as melanoma, head and neck, liver or kidney cancer. Both conserved end residues are part of each CDR3. A D gene is named only where the DNA matches it firmly. Part of the rows lack a size; the others show once, few, many or a class for expanded clones.

CDR3nt | CDR3aa | v_gene | abundance | d_gene | j_gene
TGTGCCAGCAGTTACAACCGACAGGCCCCCTACGAGCAGTACTTC | CASSYNRQAPYEQYF | TRBV6-5 | . | . | TRBJ2-7
TGTGCCAGCAGTGAGAACGGACAGGGAAGGGGCGAGCAGTACTTC | CASSENGQGRGEQYF | TRBV6-1 | . | TRBD1 | TRBJ2-7
TGTGCCTGGAGTCCGAGGGGAAGTTCACCCCTCCACTTT | CAWSPRGSSPLHF | TRBV30 | . | . | TRBJ1-6
TGTGCCAGCAGTTACCAGGCGGGACTTACCTACGAGCAGTACTTC | CASSYQAGLTYEQYF | TRBV6-5 | . | . | TRBJ2-7
TGTGCCAGCAGCTTAGTCGGTAGCGCACAAGAGACCCAGTACTTC | CASSLVGSAQETQYF | TRBV7-9 | . | . | TRBJ2-5
TGCAGCGTTGGGCCTCTCGCAGGGACGCAGTACTTC | CSVGPLAGTQYF | TRBV29-1 | . | . | TRBJ2-5
TGTGCCACCAGCAGAGTAGGCGGGGGGACCACCGGGGAGCTGTTTTTT | CATSRVGGGTTGELFF | TRBV15 | . | TRBD2 | TRBJ2-2
TGTGCCAGCTCACCACCTGGGACGGGAAATGAAAAACTGTTTTTT | CASSPPGTGNEKLFF | TRBV18 | . | . | TRBJ1-4
TGTGCCAGCGTCCAGCCAACCACTGGAGAGCAGTACTTC | CASVQPTTGEQYF | TRBV6-1 | . | . | TRBJ2-7
TGCGCCAGCAGCCAAGTTAAGCCGGGAGAGCAGTTCTTC | CASSQVKPGEQFF | TRBV4-3 | once | . | TRBJ2-1
TGCGCCAGCAGCTTGGTGGGGTTGGGAGCGCAGAGCTCCTACAATGAGCAGTTCTTC | CASSLVGLGAQSSYNEQFF | TRBV5-1 | few | . | TRBJ2-1
TGTGCTAGTGCGGGGGGTTCGGGGACAGAGCAGTTCTTC | CASAGGSGTEQFF | TRBV12-5 | . | . | TRBJ2-1
TGTGCCAGCAGCTTAGCCGGCGGACCCTACGAGCAGTACTTC | CASSLAGGPYEQYF | TRBV7-8 | . | . | TRBJ2-7
TGTGCCAGCAGCCTCAGGGGGATGAACACTGAAGCTTTCTTT | CASSLRGMNTEAFF | TRBV11-3 | . | TRBD1 | TRBJ1-1